This paragraph reports one T cell receptor beta chain. This clone's antigen is unknown. The sample holds no much larger clone one base away, and base qualities are not on file. From the germline V gene, CDR1 is SGHDN and CDR2 is FVKESK. The CDR3 has 14 amino acids, counting the end cysteine and phenylalanine. Of all the DNA, just the CDR3 is kept, 42 bases in frame from base 1. The junction carries 6 bases between V and J, which are trimmed by 1 base and 0 bases respectively. The data are from a study of PD-L1 blockade in urothelial cancer (dated by TCRdb to about 2017). Turning to the overall study: All patients started therapy in about 2014 and received atezolizumab 1,200 mg intravenously every 3 weeks. About 90% of the 29 patients were identified as males with urothelial cancer of bladder origin, and a prior smoking history was reported by 18 of 29 patients. An ECOG performance status of 0 or 1 was recorded for the patients, and 0 to 3 prior chemotherapy regimens had been received by the patients. Blood samples were analyzed 3 weeks after the start of treatment (second dose) and 6 weeks after the start of treatment. A median of roughly 140,000 T cells and 80,000 or so unique TCRs was obtained from blood samples, and a median clonality of approximately 0.077 was observed. The study was an exploratory multi-omic analysis of somatic, immune and clinical correlates of response to PD-L1 blockade with atezolizumab in urothelial cancer. Pretreatment tumor samples, along with matched peripheral blood serially collected before and after atezolizumab treatment, were subjected to TCR sequencing. Durable clinical benefit was defined as progression-free survival longer than 6 months, and TCR features were also tested against progression-free and overall survival. Whole exome sequencing and RNA sequencing of pretreatment tumors were performed alongside TCR sequencing in the same patients. Durable clinical benefit was achieved by nine patients and was not achieved by 20 patients. Some 29 patients had pretreatment blood TCR-seq, some 25 had at least one posttreatment blood collection, and some 25 had tumor TCR-seq.

The cohort comprised 25 to 30 patients with locally advanced or metastatic urothelial carcinoma treated at Memorial Sloan Kettering on a trial protocol. Peripheral blood mononuclear cells were collected pretreatment and during treatment, with between 1 and 8 total time points obtained per patient. The Qiagen DNeasy Blood extraction kit was used to purify genomic DNA from total PBMCs and tumor samples. Collected pretreatment and during treatment, PBMCs were isolated and stored as previously described. Synthetic TCR analog templates were spiked into each PCR to estimate absolute template abundance from read counts. Using the immunoSEQ assay, TCRbeta CDR3 regions were amplified from genomic DNA with bias-controlled V and J gene primers. Sequencing of rearranged TCRbeta segments was performed at approximately 20X coverage. As for the authors' bioinformatics: Clustering was used to correct sequencing errors, and CDR3s were annotated against IMGT so that V, D and J genes could be assigned. Downstream analyses used only productive TCRbeta rearrangements and left out out-of-frame or stop-codon sequences. Clonality was calculated as one minus the Shannon entropy normalized by the log of the number of unique productive sequences. Clones differing between time points or between blood and tumor were identified using Fisher's exact test with Benjamini-Hochberg correction, with an adjusted p below 0.01 applied as the threshold. The clones in this table, taken by TCRdb from immuneACCESS, are in-frame only. Not every clone is retained; where verified, under half of the shortfall comes from an unresolved V gene, and the cause of the rest is unknown. That table gives V, J and clone size, and the DNA gave D and trimming. The table for this sample lists around 33,000 clones; about 80% of them were counted only once. The ten largest make up 3.5% of the sample.

What the work shows at the level of the full study, not this receptor alone: Greater expansion of tumor-associated TCR clones in peripheral blood 3 weeks after the start of treatment was observed in patients with durable benefit (n ≈ 22, p = 0.022). Because of the small sample size (n ≈ 28) and the many exploratory analyses performed, the results are intended to be regarded as hypothesis-generating. Improved progression-free and overall survival was associated with having pretreatment peripheral blood TCR clonality below the median.

The sample here was PBMCs, taken around atezolizumab (anti-PD-L1) treatment. This chain joins TRBV14 to TRBJ1-1, with the D gene uncertain. This receptor was identified in a man in his 70s with urothelial cancer. This receptor carries the CDR3 CASSQGEMNTEAFF. At the DNA level, the sequence is TGTGCCAGCAGCCAAGGGGAGATGAACACTGAAGCTTTCTTT.